The following is a T cell receptor (beta chain) sequence with its context. The data belong to a study of T-cell reconstitution after alpha-beta-depleted transplantation in children. V trimming: 6 bases; J trimming: 3 bases; junction bases outside the gene matches: 16. The germline V gene has CDR1 SGHAT and CDR2 FQNNGV. The CDR3 sequence is 18 residues long. As it was prepared, the TCRbeta library received unique molecular identifiers. TCRdb re-called the PCR reads with MiXCR, one entry per CDR3 protein. The repertoire holds around 380,000 distinct CDR3 sequences, with 9.5% to 13% as singletons. Specimen: PBMCs from the stem cell graft donor, collected from the stem cell graft. The receptor was derived from a human donor who donated a stem cell graft to a child with acute myeloid leukemia. V gene TRBV11-2 combines with J gene TRBJ1-4; 7 bases match TRBD1. CDR3: CASREGTAAGRANEKLFF. CDR3 bases: TGTGCCAGCAGGGAGGGGACAGCGGCGGGTCGGGCTAATGAAAAACTGTTTTTT.